This T cell receptor beta chain was documented in a study of cytomegalovirus exposure and HLA in healthy donors. Regarding the study as a whole: The Asian-associated ancestry cluster reportedly had fewer N-insertions than the roughly 670-donor mean in a later analysis. Most of the TCR beta V segments (in an earlier analysis) were productive either about 87% or about 30% of the time.

As concerns this clone: Antigen specificity is unknown.

Germline CDR1 SGHDT, CDR2 YYEEEE. The ends lost 1 base at V and 3 bases at J; junction bases unmatched: 4. The CDR3 has 16 amino acids. The PCR contained 60 Vbeta and 13 Jbeta primers. TCRdb's table, derived via immunoSEQ multiplex PCR, lists solely in-frame clones and lacks some. This sample has some 200,000 clones; roughly 83% occur once, and the top ten carry more than 0.35%. The sequence derives from a male donor in good health and CMV-seropositive. This sequence joins TRBV5-6 and TRBJ2-1; the match to TRBD2 covers 10 bases. Sequenced sample: PBMCs. The CDR3 DNA reads as TGTGCCAGCAGCTTGTACAGACTAGCGGGCTACAATGAGCAGTTCTTC. Protein: CASSLYRLAGYNEQFF.